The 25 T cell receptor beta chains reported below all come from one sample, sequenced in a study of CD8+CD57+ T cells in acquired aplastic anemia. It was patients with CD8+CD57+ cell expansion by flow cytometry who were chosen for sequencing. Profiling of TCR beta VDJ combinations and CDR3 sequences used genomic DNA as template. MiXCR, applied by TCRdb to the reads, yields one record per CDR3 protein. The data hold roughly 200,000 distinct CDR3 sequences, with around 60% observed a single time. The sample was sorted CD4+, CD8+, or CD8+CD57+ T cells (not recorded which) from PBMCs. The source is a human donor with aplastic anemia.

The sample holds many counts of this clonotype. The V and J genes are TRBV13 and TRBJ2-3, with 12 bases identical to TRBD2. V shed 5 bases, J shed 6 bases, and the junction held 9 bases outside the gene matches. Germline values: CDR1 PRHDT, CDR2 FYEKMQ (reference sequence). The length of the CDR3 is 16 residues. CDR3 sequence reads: CASSLTSGGKSDTQYF. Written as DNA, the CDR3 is TGTGCCAGCAGCCTGACTAGCGGGGGTAAAAGTGATACGCAGTATTTT.

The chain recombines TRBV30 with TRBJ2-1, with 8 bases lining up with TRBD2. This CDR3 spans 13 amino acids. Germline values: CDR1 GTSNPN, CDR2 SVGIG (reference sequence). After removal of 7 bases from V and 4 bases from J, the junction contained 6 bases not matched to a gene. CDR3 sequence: CAYGGGAYNEQFF. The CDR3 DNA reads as TGTGCCTACGGGGGGGGGGCTTACAATGAGCAGTTCTTC. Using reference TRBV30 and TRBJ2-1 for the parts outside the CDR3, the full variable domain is SQTIHQWPATLVQPVGSPLSLECTVEGTSNPNLYWYRQAAGRGLQLLFYSVGIGQISSEVPQNLSASRPQDRQFILSSKKLLLSDSGFYLCAYGGGAYNEQFFGPGTRLTVL.

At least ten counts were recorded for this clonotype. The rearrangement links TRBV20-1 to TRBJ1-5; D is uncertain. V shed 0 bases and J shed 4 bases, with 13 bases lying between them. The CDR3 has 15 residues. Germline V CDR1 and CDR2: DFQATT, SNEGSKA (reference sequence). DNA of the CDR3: TGCAGTGCTAGAGATAAAAGTTTCCGGAATCAGCCCCAGCATTTT. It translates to CSARDKSFRNQPQHF.

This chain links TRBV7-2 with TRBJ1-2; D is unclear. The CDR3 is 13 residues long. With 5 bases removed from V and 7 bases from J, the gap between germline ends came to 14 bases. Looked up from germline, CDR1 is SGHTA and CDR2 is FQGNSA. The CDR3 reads CASSLLVYIGYTF. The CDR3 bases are TGTGCCAGCAGCCTCCTGGTGTATATTGGCTACACCTTC. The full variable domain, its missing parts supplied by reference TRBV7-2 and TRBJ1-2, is GAGVSQSPSNKVTEKGKDVELRCDPISGHTALYWYRQSLGQGLEFLIYFQGNSAPDKSGLPSDRFSAERTGGSVSTLTIQRTQQEDSAVYLCASSLLVYIGYTFGSGTRLTVV.

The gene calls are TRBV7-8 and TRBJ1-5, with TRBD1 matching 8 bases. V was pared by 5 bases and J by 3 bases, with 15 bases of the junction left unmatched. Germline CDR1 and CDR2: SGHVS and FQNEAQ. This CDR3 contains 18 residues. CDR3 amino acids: CASSPKQGGRVFNQPQHF. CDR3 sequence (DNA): TGTGCCAGCAGCCCGAAACAGGGGGGTAGGGTTTTCAATCAGCCCCAGCATTTT. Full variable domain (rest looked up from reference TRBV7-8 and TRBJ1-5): GAGVSQSPRYKVAKRGQDVALRCDPISGHVSLFWYQQALGQGPEFLTYFQNEAQLDKSGLPSDRFFAERPEGSVSTLKIQRTQQEDSAVYLCASSPKQGGRVFNQPQHFGDGTRLSIL.

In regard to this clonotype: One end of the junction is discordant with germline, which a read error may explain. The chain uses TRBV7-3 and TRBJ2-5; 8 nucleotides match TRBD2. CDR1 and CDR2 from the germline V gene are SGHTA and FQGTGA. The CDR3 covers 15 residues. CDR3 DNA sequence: TGCGCCAGCAGCCAAGATCCCGGGGGGGCAGGGACCCAGTACTTC. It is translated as CASSQDPGGAGTQYF.

This CDR3 is CAIRPGTRNEQFF. CDR3 in DNA: TGTGCCATCCGTCCCGGGACTAGGAATGAGCAGTTCTTC. The gene calls are TRBV10-3 and TRBJ2-1, with TRBD2 matching over 8 bases. The length of the CDR3 is 13 residues. Trimming at V came to 8 bases and at J to 7 bases, leaving 7 bases not matched to a gene. In germline, CDR1 is ENHRY, CDR2 SYGVKD.

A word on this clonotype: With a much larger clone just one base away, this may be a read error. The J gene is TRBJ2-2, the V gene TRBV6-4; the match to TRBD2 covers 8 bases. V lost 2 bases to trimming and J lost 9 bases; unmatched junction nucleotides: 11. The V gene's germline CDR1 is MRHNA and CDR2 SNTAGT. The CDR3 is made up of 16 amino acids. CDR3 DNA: TGTGCCAGCAGTGACAAAGCGGGGGATGAGGTCTGGGAGCTGTTTTTT. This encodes CASSDKAGDEVWELFF.

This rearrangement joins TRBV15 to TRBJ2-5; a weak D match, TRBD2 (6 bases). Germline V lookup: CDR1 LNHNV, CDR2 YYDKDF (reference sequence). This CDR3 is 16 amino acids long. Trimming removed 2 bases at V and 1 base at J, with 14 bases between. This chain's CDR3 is CATSRRQGLGQETQYF. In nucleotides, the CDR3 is TGTGCCACCAGCAGAAGGCAGGGACTTGGCCAAGAGACCCAGTACTTC.

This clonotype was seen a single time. DNA of the CDR3: TGTGCCAGCAGAGGCAGTGTGAACACTGAAGCTTTCTTT. It is translated as CASRGSVNTEAFF. The V gene is TRBV2, the J gene TRBJ1-1; D unresolved. V lost 6 bases and J 0 bases, leaving 8 bases between the germline ends. The germline V gene encodes CDR1 SNHLY and CDR2 FYNNEI. This CDR3 comprises 13 residues.

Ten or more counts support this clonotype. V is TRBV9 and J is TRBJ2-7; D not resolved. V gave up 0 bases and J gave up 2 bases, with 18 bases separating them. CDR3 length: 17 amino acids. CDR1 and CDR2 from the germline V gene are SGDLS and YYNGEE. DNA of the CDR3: TGTGCCAGCAGCGTAGGGGTTCGGCAGCCAAGTCCCTACGAGCAGTACTTC. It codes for CASSVGVRQPSPYEQYF.

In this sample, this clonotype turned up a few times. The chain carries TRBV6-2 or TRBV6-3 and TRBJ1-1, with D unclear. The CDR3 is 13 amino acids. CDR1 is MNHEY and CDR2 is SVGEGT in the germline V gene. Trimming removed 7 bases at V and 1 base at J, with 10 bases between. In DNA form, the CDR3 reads TGTGCCAGCAACCTAGGAAGGAACACTGAAGCTTTCTTT. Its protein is CASNLGRNTEAFF.

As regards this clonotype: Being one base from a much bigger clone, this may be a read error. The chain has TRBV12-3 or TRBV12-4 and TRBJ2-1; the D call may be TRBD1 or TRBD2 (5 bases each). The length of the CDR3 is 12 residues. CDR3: CASRGRGNEQLF. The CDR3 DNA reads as TGTGCCAGCCGAGGACGGGGCAATGAGCAGCTCTTC.

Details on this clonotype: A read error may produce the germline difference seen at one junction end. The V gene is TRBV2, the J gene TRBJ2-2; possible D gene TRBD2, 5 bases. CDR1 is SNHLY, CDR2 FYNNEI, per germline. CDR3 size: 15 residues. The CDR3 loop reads CASRRNPTNTGELFF. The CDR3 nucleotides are TGTGCCAGCAGAAGGAATCCTACGAACACCGGGGAACTGTTTTTT.

The CDR3 coding sequence is TGCAGTGCTACTGGGGGACGCGGAACAGATACGCAGTATTTT. The encoded protein is CSATGGRGTDTQYF. The chain employs TRBV20-1 and TRBJ2-3; D might be TRBD1 or TRBD2, each matching 5 bases. Trimming shortened V by 4 bases and J by 3 bases, and 14 bases separated the two germline ends. Germline values: CDR1 DFQATT, CDR2 SNEGSKA (reference sequence). This CDR3 has 14 amino acids.

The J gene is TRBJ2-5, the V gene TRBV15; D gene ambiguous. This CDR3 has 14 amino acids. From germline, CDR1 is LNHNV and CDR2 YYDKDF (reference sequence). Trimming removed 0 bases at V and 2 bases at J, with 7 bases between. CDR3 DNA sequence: TGTGCCACCAGCAGAGAAGTAACTCAAGAGACCCAGTACTTC. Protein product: CATSREVTQETQYF.

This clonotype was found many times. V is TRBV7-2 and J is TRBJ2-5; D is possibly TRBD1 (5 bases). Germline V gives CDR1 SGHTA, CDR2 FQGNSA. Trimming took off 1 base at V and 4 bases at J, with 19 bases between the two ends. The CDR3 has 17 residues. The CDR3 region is CASSLGWGDGNLETQYF. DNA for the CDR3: TGTGCCAGCAGCTTAGGATGGGGCGACGGTAACCTAGAGACCCAGTACTTC.

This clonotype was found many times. The CDR3 DNA is TGTGCCAGCAGCCAGCGGGGGGGCGACCCTCGCACAGATACGCAGTATTTT. This sequence encodes CASSQRGGDPRTDTQYF. This rearrangement joins TRBV7-2 to TRBJ2-3; 10 nucleotides line up with TRBD2. The germline CDR1 and CDR2 sequences are SGHTA and FQGNSA. V lost 5 bases to trimming and J lost 1 base; unmatched junction nucleotides: 9. The length of the CDR3 is 17 residues. Filled out from reference TRBV7-2 and TRBJ2-3, the complete variable domain reads GAGVSQSPSNKVTEKGKDVELRCDPISGHTALYWYRQSLGQGLEFLIYFQGNSAPDKSGLPSDRFSAERTGGSVSTLTIQRTQQEDSAVYLCASSQRGGDPRTDTQYFGPGTRLTVL.

The CDR3 loop is CATGTGKITEAFF. Written as DNA, the CDR3 is TGTGCCACCGGGACAGGGAAGATCACTGAAGCTTTCTTT. The chain combines TRBV12-3 or TRBV12-4 with TRBJ1-1; 9 bases match TRBD1. J gave up 4 bases and V 10 bases, and 7 bases lay outside the gene matches. CDR3 size: 13 residues.

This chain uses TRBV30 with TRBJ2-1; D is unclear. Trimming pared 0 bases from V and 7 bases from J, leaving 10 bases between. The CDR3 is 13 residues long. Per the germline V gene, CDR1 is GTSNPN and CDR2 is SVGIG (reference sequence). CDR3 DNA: TGTGCCTGGAGTGTATCTAGTTTGAATGAGCAGTTCTTC. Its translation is CAWSVSSLNEQFF. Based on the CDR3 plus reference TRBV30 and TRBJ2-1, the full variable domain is SQTIHQWPATLVQPVGSPLSLECTVEGTSNPNLYWYRQAAGRGLQLLFYSVGIGQISSEVPQNLSASRPQDRQFILSSKKLLLSDSGFYLCAWSVSSLNEQFFGPGTRLTVL.

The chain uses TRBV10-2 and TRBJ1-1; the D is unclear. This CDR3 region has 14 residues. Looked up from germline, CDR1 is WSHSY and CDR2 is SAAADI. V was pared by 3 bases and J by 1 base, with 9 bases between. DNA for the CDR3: TGCGCCAGCAGTGATGGACGAGAGAACACTGAAGCTTTCTTT. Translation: CASSDGRENTEAFF.

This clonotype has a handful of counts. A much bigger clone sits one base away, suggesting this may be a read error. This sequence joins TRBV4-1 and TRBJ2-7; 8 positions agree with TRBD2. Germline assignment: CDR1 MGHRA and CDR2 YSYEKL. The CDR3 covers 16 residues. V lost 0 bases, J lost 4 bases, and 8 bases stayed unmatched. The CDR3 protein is CASSQDLGLAGYEQYF. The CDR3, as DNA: TGCGCCAGCAGCCAAGATCTAGGACTAGCAGGGTACGAGCAGTACTTC.

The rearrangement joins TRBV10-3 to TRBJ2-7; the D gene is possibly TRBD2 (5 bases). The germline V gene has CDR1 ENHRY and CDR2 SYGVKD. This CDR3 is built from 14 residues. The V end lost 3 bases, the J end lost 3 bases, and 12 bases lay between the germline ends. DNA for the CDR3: TGTGCCATCAGTGACGGTGCTAGCTTCTACGAGCAGTACTTC. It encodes CAISDGASFYEQYF.

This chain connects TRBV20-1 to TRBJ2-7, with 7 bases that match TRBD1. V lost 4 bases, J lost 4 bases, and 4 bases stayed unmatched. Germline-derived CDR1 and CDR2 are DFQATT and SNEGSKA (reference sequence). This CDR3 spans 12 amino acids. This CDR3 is CSATNRGYEQYF. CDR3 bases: TGCAGTGCTACCAACAGGGGATACGAGCAGTACTTC.

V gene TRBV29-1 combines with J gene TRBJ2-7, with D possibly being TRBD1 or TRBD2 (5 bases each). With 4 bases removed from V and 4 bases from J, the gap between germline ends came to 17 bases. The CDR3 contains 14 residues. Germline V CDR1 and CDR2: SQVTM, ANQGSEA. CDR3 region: CSVGDDIGRYEQYF. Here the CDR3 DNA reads TGCAGCGTTGGGGACGACATTGGGCGGTACGAGCAGTACTTC.